Listed below are T cell receptor beta chains from one sample, sequenced in a study of CD8+ T cells in alopecia areata. Libraries were prepared by immunoSEQ multiplex PCR; TCRdb keeps only in-frame clonotypes and omits some of them. The sample includes 50,000 to 70,000 clones, around 47% seen only once; the top ten take roughly 51%. Material: NKG2D-low CD8+ T cells sorted from blood. These TCRs come from a human donor with alopecia areata. Each CDR3 is given with its conserved first and last residue. The D gene is left open where the match is weak. Clone size, where shown, is once, few, many, or a class for clones that have expanded.

>TRBV14|-|TRBJ2-3|-
TGTGCCAGCAGCCAAGGACTAGTTCCTACGCAGTATTTT
CASSQGLVPTQYF
>TRBV30|TRBD1|TRBJ2-6|few
TGTGCCAGGACAGGGGGCGCCGGGGCCAACGTCCTGACTTTC
CARTGGAGANVLTF
>TRBV6-6|-|TRBJ2-7|-
TGTGCCAGCAGTCCCCGACAGTACGAGCAGTACTTC
CASSPRQYEQYF
>TRBV4-2|-|TRBJ2-7|-
TGTGCCAGCAGCTCCCACATCCCAGAGACTTCCTACGAGCAGTACTTC
CASSSHIPETSYEQYF
>TRBV5-6|-|TRBJ2-1|-
TGTGCCAGCAGCTTGGCCCGGGGACAAAGAAACAATGAGCAGTTCTTC
CASSLARGQRNNEQFF
>TRBV15|-|TRBJ2-1|-
TGTGCCACCCAGGGTCCAGTTAGTGGCGATGAGCAGTTCTTC
CATQGPVSGDEQFF
>TRBV29-1|-|TRBJ1-2|-
TGCAGCGTTGAAGCTCACTACCCCATAAGGCCGGGCTACACCTTC
CSVEAHYPIRPGYTF
>TRBV11-2|-|TRBJ2-7|-
TGTGCCAGCAGGTCTCTTGGGGACTTCTACGAGCAGTACTTC
CASRSLGDFYEQYF
>TRBV29-1|-|TRBJ2-1|-
TGCAGCGTTGGATGGTTGGGGCCACAGGAGGTGTTCTTC
CSVGWLGPQEVFF
>TRBV4-3|TRBD2|TRBJ2-2|-
TGCGCCAGCAGCCCAAGACTAGCGGGAGGGAGCGGGGAGCTGTTTTTT
CASSPRLAGGSGELFF
>TRBV7-8|-|TRBJ2-7|-
TGTGCCAGCAGCTACGGGCAGAACTACGAGCAGTACTTC
CASSYGQNYEQYF
>TRBV5-4|-|TRBJ2-5|-
TGTGCCAGCAGCTTGAGTTTAATCGGGGGATTAAAAGAGACCCAGTACTTC
CASSLSLIGGLKETQYF
>TRBV29-1|TRBD1|TRBJ2-1|few
TGCAGCGTTGAAGACCCTACAGGGGGATTCTACAATGAGCAGTTCTTC
CSVEDPTGGFYNEQFF
>TRBV9|-|TRBJ2-1|-
TGTGCCAGCAGCGTAGAAATGGGTCTCCGAGGGGAGCAGTTCTTC
CASSVEMGLRGEQFF
>TRBV13|-|TRBJ2-2|-
TGTGCCAGCAGCCCTGACAGGACGAACACCGGGGAGCTGTTTTTT
CASSPDRTNTGELFF
>TRBV4-2|-|TRBJ2-7|few
TGTGCCAGCAGCGGGTCTACCTACGAGCAGTACTTC
CASSGSTYEQYF
>TRBV7-9|-|TRBJ1-1|-
TGTGCCAGCAGCTTAGTACAGTCGGCGGGCACTGAAGCTTTCTTT
CASSLVQSAGTEAFF
>TRBV29-1|TRBD2|TRBJ2-1|-
TGCAGCGTCGAACCGGGACTAGCGGGGGCCGGGCAGTTATTCTACAATGAGCAGTTCTTC
CSVEPGLAGAGQLFYNEQFF